This T cell receptor (beta chain) was found in a study of vaccination effects on CD4 cells after COVID-19. A note on this clone: Its specificity is unknown.

Libraries were prepared by immunoSEQ multiplex PCR; TCRdb keeps only in-frame clonotypes and omits some of them. The table records around 30,000 clones, 55% to 75% of them present only once. ViraFEST assay sequencing came after antigen-specific CD4+ T cells were expanded with viral peptide pools. The authors isolated CD4+ T cells after around nine days of culture. The CDR3 covers 16 residues. Germline CDR1 is SGHTA and CDR2 is FQGTGA. Trimming stripped 5 bases from V and 7 bases from J, with 23 bases between. Here the sequenced sample was CD4+ T cells from PBMCs cultured with HCoV-229E spike peptides, taken before COVID-19 vaccination. The source is a human donor who received a COVID-19 vaccine. The chain recombines TRBV7-3 with TRBJ1-2; possibly TRBD1 for D (6 bases). This CDR3 is CASSPGGILGAGGYTF. CDR3 in DNA: TGTGCCAGCAGCCCGGGGGGGATATTGGGGGCAGGTGGCTACACCTTC.